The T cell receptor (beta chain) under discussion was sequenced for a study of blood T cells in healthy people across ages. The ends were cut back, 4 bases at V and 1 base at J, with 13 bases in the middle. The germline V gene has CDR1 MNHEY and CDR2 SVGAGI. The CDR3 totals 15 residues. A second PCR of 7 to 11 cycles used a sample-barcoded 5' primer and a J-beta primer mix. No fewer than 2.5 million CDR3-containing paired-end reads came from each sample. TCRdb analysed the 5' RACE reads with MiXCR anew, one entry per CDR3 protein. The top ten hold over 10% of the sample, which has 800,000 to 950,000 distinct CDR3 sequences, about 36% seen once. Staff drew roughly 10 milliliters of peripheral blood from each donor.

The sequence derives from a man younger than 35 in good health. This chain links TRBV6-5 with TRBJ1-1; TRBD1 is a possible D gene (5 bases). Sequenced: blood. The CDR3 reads CASSSVGGTNTEAFF. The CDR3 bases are TGTGCCAGCAGTTCAGTCGGGGGAACGAACACTGAAGCTTTCTTT.